The source of this TCR beta chain is a study of tumor and adjacent non-tumor tissue in lung cancer. Study context: On average, productive TCRbeta reads reached about 4.17 million per sample.

The CDR3 covers 19 residues. Germline V CDR1 and CDR2: DFQATT, SNEGSKA (reference sequence). The germline V and J ends were trimmed by 2 bases and 2 bases, with 25 bases remaining between them. This sample's RNA came from whole unsorted tissue. Distant lung tissue was collected more than 3 cm away from the tumor edge. Chemotherapy-naive patients with new lung cancer underwent thoracic surgery in China, August–November 2014. General observations from the study: Compared with tumor, normal lung showed significantly lower TCR diversity. Higher tumor TCR diversity was associated with shorter survival.

To note about this clonotype: Its cognate antigen is unknown.

A modified ARM-PCR protocol with three rounds of nested PCR amplified TCRbeta. From the multiplex PCR reads, TCRdb called clonotypes with MiXCR, one entry per CDR3 protein. The repertoire holds 80,000 to 130,000 distinct CDR3 sequences, with around three fifths as singletons. The sample taken for sequencing was distant non-tumor lung tissue. The TCR originated in a man under 40 with non-small cell lung cancer. The gene calls are TRBV20-1 and TRBJ2-4, with a weak D call TRBD1 (6 bases). CDR3 in amino acids: CSARKGTGIGILTKNIQYF. The CDR3 nucleotides are TGCAGTGCTAGAAAGGGTACAGGGATTGGGATTCTAACCAAAAACATTCAGTACTTC.